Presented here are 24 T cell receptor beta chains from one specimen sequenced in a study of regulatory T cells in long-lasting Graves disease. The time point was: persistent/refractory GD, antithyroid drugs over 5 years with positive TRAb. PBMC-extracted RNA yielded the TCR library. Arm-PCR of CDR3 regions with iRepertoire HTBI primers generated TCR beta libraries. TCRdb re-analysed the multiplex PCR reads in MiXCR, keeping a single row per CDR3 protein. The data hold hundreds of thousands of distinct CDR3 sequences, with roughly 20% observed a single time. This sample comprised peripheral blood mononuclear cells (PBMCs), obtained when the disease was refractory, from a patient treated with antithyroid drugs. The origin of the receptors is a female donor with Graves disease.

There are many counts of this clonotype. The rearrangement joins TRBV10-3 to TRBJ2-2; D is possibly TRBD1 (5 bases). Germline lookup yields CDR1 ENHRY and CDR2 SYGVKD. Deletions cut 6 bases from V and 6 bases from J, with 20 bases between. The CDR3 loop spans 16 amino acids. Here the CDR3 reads CAIRPDGSGAAGELFF. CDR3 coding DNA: TGTGCCATCAGGCCCGATGGGTCTGGGGCCGCCGGGGAGCTGTTTTTT.

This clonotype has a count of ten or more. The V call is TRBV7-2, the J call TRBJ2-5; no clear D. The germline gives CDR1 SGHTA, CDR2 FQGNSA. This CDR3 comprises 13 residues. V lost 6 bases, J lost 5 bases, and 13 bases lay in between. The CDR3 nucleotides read TGTGCCAGCAGTGCTGGAGTGATGGAGACCCAGTACTTC. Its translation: CASSAGVMETQYF.

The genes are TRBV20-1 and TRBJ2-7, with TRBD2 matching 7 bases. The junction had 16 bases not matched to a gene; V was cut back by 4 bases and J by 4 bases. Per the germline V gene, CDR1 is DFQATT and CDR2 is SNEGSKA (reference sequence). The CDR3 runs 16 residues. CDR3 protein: CSANSFTAGDGYEQYF. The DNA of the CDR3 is TGCAGTGCTAACTCTTTTACTGCGGGAGATGGTTACGAGCAGTACTTC.

As DNA, the CDR3 is TGTGCCAGCAGCGTTCGGGGGGAATGGAATCAGCCCCAGCATTTT. This sequence encodes CASSVRGEWNQPQHF. The V gene is TRBV9, the J gene TRBJ1-5; D might be TRBD1 (5 bases). Trimming removed 2 bases at V and 4 bases at J, with 13 bases between. The CDR3 is 15 residues long. CDR1 SGDLS and CDR2 YYNGEE come from the germline V gene.

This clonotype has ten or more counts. CDR3 region: CASSQNLGGGRTYGYTF. CDR3 bases: TGTGCCAGCAGCCAAAACCTGGGGGGCGGAAGAACCTATGGCTACACCTTC. The chain has TRBV3-1 and TRBJ1-2; a possible D gene is TRBD1 (6 bases). The CDR3 has 17 amino acids. Per the germline V gene, CDR1 is LGHDT and CDR2 is YNNKEL (reference sequence). Trimming pared 2 bases from V and 4 bases from J, leaving 20 bases between.

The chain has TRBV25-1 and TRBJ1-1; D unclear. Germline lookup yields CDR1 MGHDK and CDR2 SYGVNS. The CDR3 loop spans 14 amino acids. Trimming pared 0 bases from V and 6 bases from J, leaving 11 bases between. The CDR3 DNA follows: TGTGCCAGCAGTGAATACGAGGGTTGGTCTGAAGCTTTCTTT. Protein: CASSEYEGWSEAFF.

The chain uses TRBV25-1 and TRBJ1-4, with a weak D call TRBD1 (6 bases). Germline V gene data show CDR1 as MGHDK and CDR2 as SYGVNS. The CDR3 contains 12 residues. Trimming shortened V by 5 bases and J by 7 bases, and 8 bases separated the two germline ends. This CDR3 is CASSRGLEKLFF. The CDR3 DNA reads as TGTGCCAGCAGTCGGGGGCTTGAAAAACTGTTTTTT.

CDR3 bases: TGTGCCAGCAGATACGGACAGGGGGCGCCTAGCGGGGAGCTGTTTTTT. It encodes CASRYGQGAPSGELFF. The genes are TRBV12-3 or TRBV12-4 and TRBJ2-2; 11 bases are a match to TRBD1. V shed 6 bases, J shed 7 bases, and the junction held 10 bases outside the gene matches. The length of the CDR3 is 16 residues.

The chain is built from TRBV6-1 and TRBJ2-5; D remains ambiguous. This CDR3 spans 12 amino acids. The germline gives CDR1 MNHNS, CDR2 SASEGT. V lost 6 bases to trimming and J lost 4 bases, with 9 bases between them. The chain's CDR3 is CASSLTLETQYF. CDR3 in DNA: TGTGCCAGCAGCCTAACATTAGAGACCCAGTACTTC.

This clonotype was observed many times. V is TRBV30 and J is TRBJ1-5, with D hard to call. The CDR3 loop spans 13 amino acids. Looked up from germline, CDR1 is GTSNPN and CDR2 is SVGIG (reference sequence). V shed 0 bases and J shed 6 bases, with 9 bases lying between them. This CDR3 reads CAWSVGTGQPQHF. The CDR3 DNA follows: TGTGCCTGGAGTGTAGGAACGGGTCAGCCCCAGCATTTT. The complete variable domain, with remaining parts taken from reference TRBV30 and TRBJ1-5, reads SQTIHQWPATLVQPVGSPLSLECTVEGTSNPNLYWYRQAAGRGLQLLFYSVGIGQISSEVPQNLSASRPQDRQFILSSKKLLLSDSGFYLCAWSVGTGQPQHFGDGTRLSIL.

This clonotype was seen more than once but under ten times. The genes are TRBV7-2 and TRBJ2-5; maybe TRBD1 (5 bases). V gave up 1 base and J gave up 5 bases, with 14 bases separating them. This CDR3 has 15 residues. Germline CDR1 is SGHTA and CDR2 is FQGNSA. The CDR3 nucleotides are TGTGCCAGCAGCTTAGGGTCAGGGATCGTGGAGACCCAGTACTTC. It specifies CASSLGSGIVETQYF.

The CDR3 DNA reads TGTGCCAGCAGTTTAAACCGTAGGAATCAGCCCCAGCATTTT. The encoded protein is CASSLNRRNQPQHF. V is TRBV12-3 or TRBV12-4 and J is TRBJ1-5; D remains unclear. CDR3 length equals 14 residues. Trimming left V 2 bases short and J 4 bases short, with 9 bases between.

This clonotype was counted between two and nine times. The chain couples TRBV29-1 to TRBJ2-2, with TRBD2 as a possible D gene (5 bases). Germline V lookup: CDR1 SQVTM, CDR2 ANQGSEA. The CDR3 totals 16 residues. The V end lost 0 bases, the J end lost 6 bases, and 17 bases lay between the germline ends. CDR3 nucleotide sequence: TGCAGCGTTGAAGATTTGTCCTCGGGGAGATCCGGGGAGCTGTTTTTT. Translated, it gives CSVEDLSSGRSGELFF.

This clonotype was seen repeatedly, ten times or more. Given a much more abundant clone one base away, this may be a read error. The DNA of the CDR3 is TGTGCCAGCAGAACCGGGACAGGGCCCTACGAGCAGTACTTC. This codes for CASRTGTGPYEQYF. This chain uses TRBV28 with TRBJ2-7; 9 bases are a match to TRBD1. Trimming cost V 6 bases and J 2 bases; bases outside gene matches: 5. This CDR3 is 14 amino acids long. Germline loops: CDR1 MDHEN, CDR2 SYDVKM.

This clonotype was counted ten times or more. The CDR3 loop reads CASSFNGANYGYTF. The CDR3 DNA reads TGTGCCAGCAGTTTTAACGGAGCTAACTATGGCTACACCTTC. The J gene is TRBJ1-2, the V gene TRBV28, with D unresolved. Trimming took off 3 bases at V and 0 bases at J, with 8 bases between the two ends. The CDR3 consists of 14 residues. The V gene's germline CDR1 is MDHEN and CDR2 SYDVKM.

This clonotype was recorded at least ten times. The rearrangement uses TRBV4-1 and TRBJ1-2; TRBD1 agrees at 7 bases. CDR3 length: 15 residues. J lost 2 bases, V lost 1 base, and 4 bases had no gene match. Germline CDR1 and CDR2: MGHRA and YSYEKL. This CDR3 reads CASSQVGQVNYGYTF. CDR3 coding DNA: TGCGCCAGCAGCCAAGTCGGACAGGTCAACTATGGCTACACCTTC.

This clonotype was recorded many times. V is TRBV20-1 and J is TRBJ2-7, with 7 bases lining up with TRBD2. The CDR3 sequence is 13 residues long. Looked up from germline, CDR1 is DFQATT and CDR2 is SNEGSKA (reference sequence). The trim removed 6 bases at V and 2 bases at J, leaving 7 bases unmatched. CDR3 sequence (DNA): TGCAGTGCAGACGGGAGGCTAACCTACGAGCAGTACTTC. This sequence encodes CSADGRLTYEQYF.

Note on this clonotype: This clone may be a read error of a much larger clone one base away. The CDR3 loop is CASSLSARDEKLFF. CDR3 coding DNA: TGCGCCAGCAGCTTGAGCGCCCGAGATGAAAAACTGTTTTTT. The J gene is TRBJ1-4, the V gene TRBV5-1; D is ambiguous. This CDR3 region has 14 residues. Germline CDR1 SGHRS, CDR2 YFSETQ. V was shortened by 1 base and J by 6 bases, with 10 bases between the two germline ends. Looking up the rest from reference TRBV5-1 and TRBJ1-4 gives the full variable domain: KAGVTQTPRYLIKTRGQQVTLSCSPISGHRSVSWYQQTPGQGLQFLFEYFSETQRNKGNFPGRFSGRQFSNSRSEMNVSTLELGDSALYLCASSLSARDEKLFFGSGTQLSVL.

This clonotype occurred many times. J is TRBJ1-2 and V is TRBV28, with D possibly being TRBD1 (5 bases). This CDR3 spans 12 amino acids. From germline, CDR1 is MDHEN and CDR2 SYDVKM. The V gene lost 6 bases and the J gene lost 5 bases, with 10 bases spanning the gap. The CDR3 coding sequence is TGTGCCAGCAGAGGGGCGGGTTATGGCTACACCTTC. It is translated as CASRGAGYGYTF.

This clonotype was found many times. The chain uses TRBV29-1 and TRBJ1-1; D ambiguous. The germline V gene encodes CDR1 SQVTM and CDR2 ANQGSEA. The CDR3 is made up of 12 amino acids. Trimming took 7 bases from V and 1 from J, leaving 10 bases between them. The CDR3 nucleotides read TGCAGCGCTTCCCCGGCGAACACTGAAGCTTTCTTT. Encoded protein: CSASPANTEAFF. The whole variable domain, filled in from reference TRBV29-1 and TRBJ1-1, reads SAVISQKPSRDICQRGTSLTIQCQVDSQVTMMFWYRQQPGQSLTLIATANQGSEATYESGFVIDKFPISRPNLTFSTLTVSNMSPEDSSIYLCSASPANTEAFFGQGTRLTVV.

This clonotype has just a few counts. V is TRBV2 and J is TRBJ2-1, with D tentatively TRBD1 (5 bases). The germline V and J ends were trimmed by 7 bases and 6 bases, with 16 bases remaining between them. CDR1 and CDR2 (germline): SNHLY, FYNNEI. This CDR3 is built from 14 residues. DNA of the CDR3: TGTGCCAGCATAGGGGATATAGCCGGCAATGAGCAGTTCTTC. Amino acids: CASIGDIAGNEQFF.

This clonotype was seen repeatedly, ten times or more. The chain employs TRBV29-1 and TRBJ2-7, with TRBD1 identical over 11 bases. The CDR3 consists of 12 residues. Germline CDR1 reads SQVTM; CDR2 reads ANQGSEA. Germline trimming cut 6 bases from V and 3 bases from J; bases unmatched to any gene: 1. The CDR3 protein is CSVGTGGYEQYF. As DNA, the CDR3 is TGCAGCGTCGGGACAGGGGGCTACGAGCAGTACTTC.

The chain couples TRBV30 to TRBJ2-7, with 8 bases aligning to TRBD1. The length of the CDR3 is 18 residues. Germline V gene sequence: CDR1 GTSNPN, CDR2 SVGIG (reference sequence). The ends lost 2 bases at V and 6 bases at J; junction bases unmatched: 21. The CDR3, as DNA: TGTGCCTGGAGTAATCCCCGACTAGTAGGACAGGGCGAAGGCGAGCAGTACTTC. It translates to CAWSNPRLVGQGEGEQYF. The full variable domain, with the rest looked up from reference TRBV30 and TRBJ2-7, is SQTIHQWPATLVQPVGSPLSLECTVEGTSNPNLYWYRQAAGRGLQLLFYSVGIGQISSEVPQNLSASRPQDRQFILSSKKLLLSDSGFYLCAWSNPRLVGQGEGEQYFGPGTRLTVT.

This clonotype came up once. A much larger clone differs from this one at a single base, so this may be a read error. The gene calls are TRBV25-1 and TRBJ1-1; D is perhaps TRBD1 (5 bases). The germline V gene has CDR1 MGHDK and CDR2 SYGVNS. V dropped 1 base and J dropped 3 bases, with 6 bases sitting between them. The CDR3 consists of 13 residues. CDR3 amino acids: CASSEWGYTEAFF. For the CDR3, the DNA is TGTGCCAGCAGTGAATGGGGCTACACTGAAGCTTTCTTT.